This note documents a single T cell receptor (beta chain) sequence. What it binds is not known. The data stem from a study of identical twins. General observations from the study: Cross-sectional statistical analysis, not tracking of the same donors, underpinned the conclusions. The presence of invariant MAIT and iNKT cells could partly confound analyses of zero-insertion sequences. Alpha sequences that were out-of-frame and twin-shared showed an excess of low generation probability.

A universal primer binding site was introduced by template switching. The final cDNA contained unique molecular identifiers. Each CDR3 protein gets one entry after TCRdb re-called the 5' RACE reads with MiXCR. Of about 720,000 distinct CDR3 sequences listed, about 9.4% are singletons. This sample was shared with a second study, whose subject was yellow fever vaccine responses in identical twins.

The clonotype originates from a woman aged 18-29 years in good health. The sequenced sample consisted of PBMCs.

In nucleotides, the CDR3 is TGTGCCACCAGTGAATTCAGGGGCCAGCAAGAGACCCAGTACTTC. The encoded protein is CATSEFRGQQETQYF. The chain is built from TRBV24-1 and TRBJ2-5; D may be TRBD1 (6 bases). The CDR3 is 15 amino acids. Germline assignment: CDR1 KGHDR and CDR2 SFDVKD. V was clipped by 4 bases and J by 2 bases, with 13 bases between them.